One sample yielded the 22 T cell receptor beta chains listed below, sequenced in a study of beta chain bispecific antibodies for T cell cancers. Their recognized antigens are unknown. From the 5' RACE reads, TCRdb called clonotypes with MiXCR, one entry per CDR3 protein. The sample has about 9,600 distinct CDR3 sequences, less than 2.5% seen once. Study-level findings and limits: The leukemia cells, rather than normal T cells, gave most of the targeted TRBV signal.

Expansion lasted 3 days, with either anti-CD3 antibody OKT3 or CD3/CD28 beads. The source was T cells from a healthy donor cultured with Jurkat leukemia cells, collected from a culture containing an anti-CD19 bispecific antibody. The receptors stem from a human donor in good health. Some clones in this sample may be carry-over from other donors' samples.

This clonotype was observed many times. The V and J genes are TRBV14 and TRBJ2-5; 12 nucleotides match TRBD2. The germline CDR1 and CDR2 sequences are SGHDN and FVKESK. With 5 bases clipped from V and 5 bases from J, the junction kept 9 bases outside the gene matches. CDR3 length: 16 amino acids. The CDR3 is CASSLRTSGVQETQYF. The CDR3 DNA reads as TGTGCCAGCAGCTTAAGGACTAGCGGGGTTCAGGAGACCCAGTACTTC.

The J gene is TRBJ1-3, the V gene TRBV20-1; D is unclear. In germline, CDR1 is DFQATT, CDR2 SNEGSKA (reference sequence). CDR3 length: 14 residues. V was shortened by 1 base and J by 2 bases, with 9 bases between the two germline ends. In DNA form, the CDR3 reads TGCAGTGCTAGAGCTCCGCCAACTGGAAACACCATATATTTT. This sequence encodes CSARAPPTGNTIYF.

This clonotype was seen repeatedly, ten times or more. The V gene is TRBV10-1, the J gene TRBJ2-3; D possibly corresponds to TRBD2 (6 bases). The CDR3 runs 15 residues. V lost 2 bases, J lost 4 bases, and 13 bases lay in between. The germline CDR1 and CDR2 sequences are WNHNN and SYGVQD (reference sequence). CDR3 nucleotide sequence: TGCGCCAGCAGTGAGGTGGGACGGGGGTCAGATACGCAGTATTTT. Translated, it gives CASSEVGRGSDTQYF.

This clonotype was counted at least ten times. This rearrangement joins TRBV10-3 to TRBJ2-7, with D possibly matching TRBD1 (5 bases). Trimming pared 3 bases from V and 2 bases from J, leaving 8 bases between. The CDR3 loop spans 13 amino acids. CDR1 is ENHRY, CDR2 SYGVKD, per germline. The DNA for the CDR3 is TGTGCCATCAGTGACGACAGCGCCTACGAGCAGTACTTC. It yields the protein CAISDDSAYEQYF.

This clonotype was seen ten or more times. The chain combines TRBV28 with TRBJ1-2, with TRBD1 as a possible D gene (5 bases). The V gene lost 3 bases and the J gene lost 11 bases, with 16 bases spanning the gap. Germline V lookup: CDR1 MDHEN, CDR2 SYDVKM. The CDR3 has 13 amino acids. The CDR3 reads CASSLVGRRGYTF. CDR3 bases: TGTGCCAGCAGTTTGGTCGGCCGCCGGGGGTACACCTTC.

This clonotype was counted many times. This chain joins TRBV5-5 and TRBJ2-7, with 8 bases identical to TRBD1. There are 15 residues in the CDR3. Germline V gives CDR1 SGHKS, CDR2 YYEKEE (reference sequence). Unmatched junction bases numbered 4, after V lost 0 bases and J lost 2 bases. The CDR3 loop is CASSLGQGSPYEQYF. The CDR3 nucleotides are TGTGCCAGCAGCTTGGGACAGGGGAGCCCCTACGAGCAGTACTTC.

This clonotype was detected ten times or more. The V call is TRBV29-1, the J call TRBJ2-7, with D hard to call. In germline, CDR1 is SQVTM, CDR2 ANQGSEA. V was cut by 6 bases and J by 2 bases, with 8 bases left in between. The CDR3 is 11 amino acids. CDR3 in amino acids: CSVTDAYEQYF. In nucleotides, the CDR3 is TGCAGCGTGACGGACGCCTACGAGCAGTACTTC.

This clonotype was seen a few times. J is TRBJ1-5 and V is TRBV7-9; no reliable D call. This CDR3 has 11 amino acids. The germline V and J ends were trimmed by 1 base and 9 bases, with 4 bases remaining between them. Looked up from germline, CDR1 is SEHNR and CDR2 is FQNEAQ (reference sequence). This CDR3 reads CASSLGGPQHF. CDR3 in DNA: TGTGCCAGCAGCTTAGGGGGGCCCCAGCATTTT.

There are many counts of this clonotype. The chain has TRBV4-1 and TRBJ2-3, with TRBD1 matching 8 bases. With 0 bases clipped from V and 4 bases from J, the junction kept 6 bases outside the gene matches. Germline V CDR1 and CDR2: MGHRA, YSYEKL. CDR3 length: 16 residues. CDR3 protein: CASSQDGTGGSDTQYF. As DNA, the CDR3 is TGCGCCAGCAGCCAAGATGGTACAGGGGGGTCAGATACGCAGTATTTT.

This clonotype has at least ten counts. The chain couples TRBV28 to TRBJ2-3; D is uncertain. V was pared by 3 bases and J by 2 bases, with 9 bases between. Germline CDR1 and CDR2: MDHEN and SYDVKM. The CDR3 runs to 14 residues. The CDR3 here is CASSLGRITDTQYF. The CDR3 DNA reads TGTGCCAGCAGTTTGGGTCGAATCACAGATACGCAGTATTTT.

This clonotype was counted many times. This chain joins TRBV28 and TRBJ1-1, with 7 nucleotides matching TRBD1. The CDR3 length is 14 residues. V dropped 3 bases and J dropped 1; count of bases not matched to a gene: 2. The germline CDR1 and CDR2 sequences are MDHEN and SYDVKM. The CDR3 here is CASSFRGGNTEAFF. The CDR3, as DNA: TGTGCCAGCAGTTTCAGGGGGGGGAACACTGAAGCTTTCTTT.

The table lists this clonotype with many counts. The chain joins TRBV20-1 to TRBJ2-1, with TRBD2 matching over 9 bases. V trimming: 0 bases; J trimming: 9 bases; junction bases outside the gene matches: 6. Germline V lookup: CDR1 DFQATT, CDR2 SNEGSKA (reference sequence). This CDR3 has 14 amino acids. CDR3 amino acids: CSARELAGPVEQFF. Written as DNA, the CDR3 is TGCAGTGCTAGAGAACTAGCGGGTCCGGTTGAGCAGTTCTTC.

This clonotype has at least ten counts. The CDR3 loop reads CASSAPSTYTIYF. CDR3 in DNA: TGTGCCAGCAGCGCCCCTTCGACCTACACCATATATTTT. The chain uses TRBV9 and TRBJ1-3; D is unclear. Germline CDR1 and CDR2: SGDLS and YYNGEE. V gave up 3 bases and J gave up 8 bases, with 12 bases separating them. The CDR3 sequence is 13 residues long.

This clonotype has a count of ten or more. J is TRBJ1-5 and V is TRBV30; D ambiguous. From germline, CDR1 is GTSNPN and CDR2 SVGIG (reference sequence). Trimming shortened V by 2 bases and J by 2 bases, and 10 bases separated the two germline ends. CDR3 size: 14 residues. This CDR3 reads CAWSTGSGNQPQHF. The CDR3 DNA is TGTGCCTGGAGTACGGGGAGTGGCAATCAGCCCCAGCATTTT.

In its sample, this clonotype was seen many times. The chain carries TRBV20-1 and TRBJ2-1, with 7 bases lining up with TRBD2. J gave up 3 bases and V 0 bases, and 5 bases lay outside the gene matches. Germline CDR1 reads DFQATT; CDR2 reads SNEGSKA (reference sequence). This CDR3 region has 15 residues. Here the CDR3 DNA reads TGCAGTGCTAGAGATCTGAGCGGGGACTACAATGAGCAGTTCTTC. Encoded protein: CSARDLSGDYNEQFF.

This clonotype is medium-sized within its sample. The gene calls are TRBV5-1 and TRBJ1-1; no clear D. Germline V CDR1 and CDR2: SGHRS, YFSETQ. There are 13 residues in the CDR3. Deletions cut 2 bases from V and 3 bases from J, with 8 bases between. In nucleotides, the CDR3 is TGCGCCAGCAGCTTCAACGGACACACTGAAGCTTTCTTT. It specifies CASSFNGHTEAFF.

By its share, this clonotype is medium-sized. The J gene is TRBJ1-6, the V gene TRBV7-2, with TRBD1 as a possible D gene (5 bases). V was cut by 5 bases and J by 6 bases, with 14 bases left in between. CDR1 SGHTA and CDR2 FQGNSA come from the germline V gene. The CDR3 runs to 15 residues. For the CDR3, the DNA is TGTGCCAGCAGCCGGGGGGGTATGGGTAATTCACCCCTCCACTTT. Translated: CASSRGGMGNSPLHF.

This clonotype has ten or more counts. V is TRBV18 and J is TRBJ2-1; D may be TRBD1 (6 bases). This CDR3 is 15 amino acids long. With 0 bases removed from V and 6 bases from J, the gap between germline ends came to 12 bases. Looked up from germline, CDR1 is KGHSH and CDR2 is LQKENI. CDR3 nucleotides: TGTGCCAGCTCACCACCAGGGCTGGGGGCCAATGAGCAGTTCTTC. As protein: CASSPPGLGANEQFF.

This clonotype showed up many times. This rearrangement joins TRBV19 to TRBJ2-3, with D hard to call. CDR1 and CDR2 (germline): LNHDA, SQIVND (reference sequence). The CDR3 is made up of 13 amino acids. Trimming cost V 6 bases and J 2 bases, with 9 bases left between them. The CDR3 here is CASSSYSTDTQYF. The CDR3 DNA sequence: TGTGCCAGTAGCTCATATTCCACAGATACGCAGTATTTT.

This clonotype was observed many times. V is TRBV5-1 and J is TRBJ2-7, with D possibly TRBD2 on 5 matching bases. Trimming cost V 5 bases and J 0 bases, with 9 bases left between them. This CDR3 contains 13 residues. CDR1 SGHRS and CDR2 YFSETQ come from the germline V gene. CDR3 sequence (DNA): TGCGCCAGCAGACCGGGGAGCTCCTACGAGCAGTACTTC. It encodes CASRPGSSYEQYF.

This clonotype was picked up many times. DNA of the CDR3: TGCGCCAGCAGCTTAGCGCGTTCCTACGAGCAGTACTTC. This sequence encodes CASSLARSYEQYF. The V and J genes are TRBV5-1 and TRBJ2-7; D gene uncertain. Between the trimmed V and J ends, which lost 2 bases and 1 base, there was a span of 7 bases. Germline V gives CDR1 SGHRS, CDR2 YFSETQ. CDR3 length: 13 residues.

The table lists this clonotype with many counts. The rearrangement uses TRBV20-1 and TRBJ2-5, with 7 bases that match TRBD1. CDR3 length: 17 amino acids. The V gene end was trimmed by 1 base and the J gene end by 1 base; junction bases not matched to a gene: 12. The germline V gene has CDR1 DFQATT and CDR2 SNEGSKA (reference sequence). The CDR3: CSARGVSEQGIQETQYF. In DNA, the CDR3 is TGCAGTGCTAGAGGTGTCTCGGAACAGGGGATCCAAGAGACCCAGTACTTC.